The rows below give T cell receptor beta chains drawn from one sample of a study of breast tumors, draining lymph nodes, adjacent tissues. Each CDR3 protein gets one entry after TCRdb re-called the multiplex PCR reads with MiXCR. This sample has over 200,000 distinct CDR3 sequences; approximately 31% occur once, and the top ten carry 1.4%. Specimen: axillary lymph node tissue. The source of these receptors is a female donor with breast cancer. Some clones in this sample may be carry-over from other donors' samples. The CDR3 runs from the conserved cysteine through the conserved F or W. The D gene is left open where the match is weak. Size is omitted from some rows. Given values are once, few, many or a class for expanded clones.

V gene	D gene	clone size	J gene	CDR3 protein	CDR3 DNA
TRBV5-1	NA	NA	TRBJ2-7	CASSRADPYEQYF	TGCGCCAGCAGCCGGGCGGATCCCTACGAGCAGTACTTC
TRBV7-9	NA	many	TRBJ1-1	CASSLGRGNTEAFF	TGTGCCAGCAGCTTAGGCAGGGGGAACACTGAAGCTTTCTTT
TRBV7-8	TRBD1	once	TRBJ2-7	CASSRDSLNEQYF	TGTGCCAGCAGCCGGGACAGTCTTAACGAGCAGTACTTC
TRBV12-3/TRBV12-4	NA	many	TRBJ2-1	CASSWLTGVDNEQFF	TGTGCCAGCAGTTGGCTAACGGGAGTAGATAATGAGCAGTTCTTC
TRBV4-3	TRBD1	many	TRBJ2-4	CASSQDLRQGGDIQYF	TGCGCCAGCAGCCAAGATTTACGACAGGGCGGAGACATTCAGTACTTC
TRBV20-1	NA	many	TRBJ1-6	CSAMGGVNSPLHF	TGCAGTGCTATGGGGGGTGTAAATTCACCCCTCCACTTT
TRBV28	TRBD1	many	TRBJ2-7	CASSINRGHREQYF	TGTGCCAGCAGTATCAACAGGGGGCATAGAGAGCAGTACTTC
TRBV11-1	NA	many	TRBJ2-3	CASSSRTSTDTQYF	TGTGCCAGCAGCTCCAGGACTAGCACAGATACGCAGTATTTT
TRBV5-5	TRBD2	many	TRBJ2-7	CASSRGTSDYEQYF	TGTGCCAGCAGCAGGGGGACTAGCGACTACGAGCAGTACTTC
TRBV7-2	TRBD2	many	TRBJ2-3	CASNLIAGADTQYF	TGTGCCAGCAACCTTATAGCGGGAGCAGATACGCAGTATTTT
TRBV30	TRBD1	many	TRBJ1-4	CALTGGLTNEKLFF	TGTGCCTTAACAGGGGGCTTGACTAATGAAAAACTGTTTTTT
TRBV11-2	TRBD1	many	TRBJ2-7	CASSRSGTGGYEQYF	TGTGCCAGCAGCCGAAGCGGGACAGGGGGCTACGAGCAGTACTTC
TRBV18	NA	NA	TRBJ2-3	CASSLGRKFTGTQYF	TGTGCCAGCTCGCTCGGACGGAAATTCACAGGTACGCAGTATTTT
TRBV20-1	TRBD1	many	TRBJ2-7	CSGDRTGGSEQYF	TGCAGTGGGGATCGGACAGGGGGCAGCGAGCAGTACTTC
TRBV2	TRBD1	NA	TRBJ1-5	CATRGQSYQPQHF	TGTGCCACCAGGGGGCAATCTTATCAGCCCCAGCATTTT
TRBV20-1	TRBD2	NA	TRBJ2-7	CSAPSQLADSHEQYF	TGCAGTGCTCCTAGCCAGCTAGCGGACTCCCACGAGCAGTACTTC
TRBV29-1	TRBD2	NA	TRBJ2-1	CSTTSARNYNEQFF	TGCAGTACGACTAGCGCCCGGAACTACAATGAGCAGTTCTTC
TRBV27	NA	NA	TRBJ1-1	CASRRGITEAFF	TGTGCCAGCAGAAGGGGGATCACTGAAGCTTTCTTT
TRBV12-3/TRBV12-4	NA	many	TRBJ2-1	CASSLTANEQFF	TGTGCCAGCAGTTTAACGGCCAATGAGCAGTTCTTC
TRBV7-2	NA	many	TRBJ2-2	CASSLRTVSGVGELFF	TGTGCCAGCAGCTTAAGGACAGTGTCTGGGGTCGGGGAGCTGTTTTTT
TRBV2	TRBD1	once	TRBJ2-7	CASSDRGPYEQYF	TGTGCCAGCAGTGACAGGGGGCCCTACGAGCAGTACTTC
TRBV10-3	TRBD2	many	TRBJ2-7	CAISATRLAGNYEQYF	TGTGCCATCAGTGCGACGCGACTAGCGGGGAACTACGAGCAGTACTTC
TRBV19	NA	NA	TRBJ2-1	CASSRDRGGSYNEQFF	TGTGCCAGTAGTAGGGATCGGGGAGGCTCCTACAATGAGCAGTTCTTC
TRBV9	NA	NA	TRBJ1-4	CASSVLYGGTNEKLFF	TGTGCCAGCAGCGTATTGTACGGAGGGACTAATGAAAAACTGTTTTTT
TRBV20-1	NA	many	TRBJ1-2	CSAPRGMDGYTF	TGCAGTGCACCACGGGGGATGGATGGCTACACCTTC
TRBV6-2/TRBV6-3	NA	many	TRBJ2-7	CASSFGIGVAYEQYF	TGTGCCAGCAGTTTCGGGATCGGGGTAGCCTACGAGCAGTACTTC
TRBV24-1	NA	few	TRBJ1-1	CATSPRWTPNTEAFF	TGTGCCACCAGCCCGAGGTGGACCCCGAACACTGAAGCTTTCTTT
TRBV4-1	NA	NA	TRBJ1-3	CASSLDTSNYGYTIYF	TGCGCCAGCAGCTTGGACACCTCTAACTATGGCTACACCATATATTTT
TRBV15	NA	many	TRBJ2-3	CATSRDQEVAQYF	TGTGCCACCAGCAGAGATCAGGAGGTTGCGCAGTATTTT
TRBV6-5	TRBD1	NA	TRBJ1-1	CASRPRRGFGDRDTEAFF	TGTGCCAGCAGACCTCGAAGGGGATTCGGGGACAGGGACACTGAAGCTTTCTTT
TRBV10-3	TRBD1	NA	TRBJ1-1	CAITDLGQTTEAFF	TGTGCCATCACAGACCTGGGACAGACTACTGAAGCTTTCTTT
TRBV10-3	TRBD2	NA	TRBJ2-1	CAISDAGDRYNEQFF	TGTGCCATCAGTGACGCGGGAGATCGGTACAATGAGCAGTTCTTC
TRBV2	TRBD2	few	TRBJ2-3	CASSEWTSAELTDAQYF	TGTGCCAGCAGCGAGTGGACTAGCGCCGAACTCACAGATGCGCAGTATTTT
TRBV5-4	TRBD2	many	TRBJ2-2	CASSLGLEWTGELFF	TGTGCCAGCAGCTTAGGACTAGAATGGACCGGGGAGCTGTTTTTT
TRBV5-1	NA	NA	TRBJ1-5	CASSLAGTSAYEHF	TGCGCCAGCAGCTTGGCCGGGACTAGTGCCTACGAGCATTTT
TRBV6-1	TRBD1	NA	TRBJ2-7	CASRLGQGDYEQYF	TGTGCCAGCAGACTTGGACAGGGGGACTACGAGCAGTACTTC
TRBV20-1	TRBD2	many	TRBJ2-7	CSASSLGGEQYF	TGCAGTGCTAGTTCCCTCGGGGGGGAGCAGTACTTC
TRBV3-1	NA	NA	TRBJ2-6	CASSSRGPGANVLTF	TGTGCCAGCAGCTCCCGGGGCCCTGGGGCCAACGTCCTGACTTTC
TRBV20-1	NA	few	TRBJ1-1	CTSPMNTEAFF	TGCACCTCACCAATGAACACTGAAGCTTTCTTT
TRBV6-6	TRBD2	few	TRBJ2-1	CASSHQPTSAIYNEQFF	TGTGCCAGCAGTCACCAGCCGACTAGCGCAATCTACAATGAGCAGTTCTTC
TRBV20-1	TRBD2	many	TRBJ2-7	CSARLAGTYEQYF	TGCAGTGCTAGGCTAGCGGGGACCTACGAGCAGTACTTC
TRBV19	NA	many	TRBJ2-7	CASSTPVGASYEQYF	TGTGCCAGTAGTACCCCTGTTGGGGCTTCCTACGAGCAGTACTTC
TRBV4-2	NA	few	TRBJ2-4	CASSPASGEGVGIQYF	TGTGCCAGCAGCCCCGCTTCGGGGGAGGGGGTAGGGATTCAGTACTTC
TRBV25-1	NA	NA	TRBJ1-4	CASSEVSGEEKLFF	TGTGCCAGCAGTGAAGTTTCGGGGGAGGAAAAACTGTTTTTT
TRBV2	NA	NA	TRBJ1-3	CASSEIGGNTIYF	TGTGCCAGCAGTGAAATCGGGGGGAACACCATATATTTT
TRBV10-1	NA	few	TRBJ1-2	CATPPPTFYGYTF	TGCGCCACTCCACCGCCTACCTTTTATGGCTACACCTTC
TRBV9	NA	many	TRBJ2-1	CASSVDGDPRNEQFF	TGTGCCAGCAGCGTAGATGGGGACCCTAGAAATGAGCAGTTCTTC
TRBV5-6	TRBD2	many	TRBJ2-1	CASSPPGLPDYNEQFF	TGTGCCAGCAGCCCGCCGGGACTACCCGATTACAATGAGCAGTTCTTC
TRBV24-1	TRBD2	NA	TRBJ2-1	CATSDRLFPSGSGYNEQFF	TGTGCCACCAGTGATCGCCTTTTCCCGAGCGGGAGTGGCTACAATGAGCAGTTCTTC
TRBV6-5	NA	many	TRBJ2-3	CASSHSTTAPDTQYF	TGTGCCAGCAGTCACTCGACTACAGCCCCAGATACGCAGTATTTT
TRBV24-1	TRBD1	NA	TRBJ1-2	CATSDPGTGYFRGYTF	TGTGCCACCAGTGATCCCGGGACAGGGTATTTTCGTGGCTACACCTTC
TRBV5-8	NA	many	TRBJ2-1	CASSLVGGSYNEQFF	TGTGCCAGCAGCTTGGTGGGGGGTTCCTACAATGAGCAGTTCTTC
TRBV7-9	TRBD1	NA	TRBJ2-5	CASSFPRQGVGDTQYF	TGTGCCAGCAGCTTCCCGCGACAGGGGGTGGGAGATACCCAGTACTTC
TRBV2	NA	NA	TRBJ1-5	CASSPEQGHQPQHF	TGCGCCAGCAGTCCGGAACAGGGTCATCAGCCCCAGCATTTT
TRBV19	TRBD2	many	TRBJ2-7	CASGTGTTLGEQYF	TGTGCCAGCGGGACCGGGACTACCTTGGGGGAGCAGTACTTC
TRBV14	TRBD2	many	TRBJ2-1	CASSQQAGGPYNEQFF	TGTGCCAGCAGCCAACAAGCGGGGGGTCCCTACAATGAGCAGTTCTTC
TRBV28	TRBD1	many	TRBJ1-2	CASSRRQGLYGYTF	TGTGCCAGCAGCCGAAGACAGGGCCTCTATGGCTACACCTTC
TRBV4-2	TRBD1	few	TRBJ2-1	CASSGKGGQGVFNEQFF	TGTGCCAGCAGCGGGAAAGGTGGACAGGGGGTCTTCAATGAGCAGTTCTTC
TRBV5-5	NA	many	TRBJ2-5	CASSLIGLETQYF	TGTGCCAGCAGCTTGATAGGGCTAGAGACCCAGTACTTC
TRBV12-3/TRBV12-4	NA	NA	TRBJ1-1	CASSLNNQITEAFF	TGTGCCAGCAGTTTAAACAACCAGATTACTGAAGCTTTCTTT